This T cell receptor beta chain stems from a study of control samples from healthy donors and cancer patients. CDR1 and CDR2 from the germline V gene are MDHEN and SYDVKM. Trimming cost V 3 bases and J 13 bases, with 15 bases left between them. The CDR3 is 12 amino acids. Assay: immunoSEQ multiplex PCR; the TCRdb copy retains only in-frame clones and omits some. The table has some 95,000 clones, almost 90% seen once; the top ten hold 13% to 15%. Material: blood. The chain recombines TRBV28 with TRBJ1-2; D remains ambiguous. The receptor was isolated from a man aged 30 to 45 in good health. The CDR3 DNA reads as TGTGCCAGCAGTTTGCTACAGTTGAGTGCCACCTTC. It specifies CASSLLQLSATF.